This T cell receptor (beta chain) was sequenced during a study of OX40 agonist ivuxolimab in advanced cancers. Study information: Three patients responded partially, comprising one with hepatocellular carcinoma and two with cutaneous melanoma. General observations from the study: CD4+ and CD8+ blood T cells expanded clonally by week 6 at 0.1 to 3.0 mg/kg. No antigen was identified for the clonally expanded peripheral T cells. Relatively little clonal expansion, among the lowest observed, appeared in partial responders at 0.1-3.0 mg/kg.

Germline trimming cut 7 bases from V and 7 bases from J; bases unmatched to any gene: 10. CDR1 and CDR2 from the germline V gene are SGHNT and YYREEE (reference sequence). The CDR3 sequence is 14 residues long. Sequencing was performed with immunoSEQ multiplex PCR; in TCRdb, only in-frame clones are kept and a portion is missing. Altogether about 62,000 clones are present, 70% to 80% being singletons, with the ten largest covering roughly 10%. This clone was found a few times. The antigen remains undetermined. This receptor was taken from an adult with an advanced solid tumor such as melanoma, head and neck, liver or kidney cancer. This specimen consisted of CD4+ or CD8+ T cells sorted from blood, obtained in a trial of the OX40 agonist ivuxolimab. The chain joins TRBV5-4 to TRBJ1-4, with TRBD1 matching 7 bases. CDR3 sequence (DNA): TGTGCCAGCCGTCGCTGGGACAGATCTGAAAAACTGTTTTTT. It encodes CASRRWDRSEKLFF. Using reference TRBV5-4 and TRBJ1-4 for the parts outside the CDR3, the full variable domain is ETGVTQSPTHLIKTRGQQVTLRCSSQSGHNTVSWYQQALGQGPQFIFQYYREEENGRGNFPPRFSGLQFPNYSSELNVNALELDDSALYLCASRRWDRSEKLFFGSGTQLSVL.